A selection of T cell receptor beta chains follows, all from one sample in a study of shared clonotypes between healthy human individuals. Here immunoSEQ multiplex PCR was the method, and the copy in TCRdb shows in-frame clones only, minus some. The profile covers some 2.1 million clones, with around 96% appearing a single time and around 1.1% taken by the ten largest. The sequencing sample was made of naive CD8+ T cells sorted from blood. These TCRs come from a young man in good health. The CDR3 runs from the conserved cysteine through the conserved F or W. A D gene is named only where the DNA matches it firmly. For some rows the clone size is stated as once, few or many, or as a class when expanded; others skip it.

V gene	clone size	J gene	D gene	CDR3 protein	CDR3 DNA
TRBV20-1	-	TRBJ2-7	-	CSARLGYEQYF	TGCAGTGCTCGACTCGGCTACGAGCAGTACTTC
TRBV28	-	TRBJ1-1	-	CASSLGGPNTEAFF	TGTGCCAGCAGTTTAGGGGGACCGAACACTGAAGCTTTCTTT
TRBV18	-	TRBJ2-1	-	CASSPDASYNEQFF	TGTGCCAGCTCACCAGACGCCTCCTACAATGAGCAGTTCTTC
TRBV4-1	-	TRBJ1-1	-	CASSQRVVGTEWDTEAFF	TGCGCCAGCAGCCAAAGAGTGGTGGGTACGGAGTGGGACACTGAAGCTTTCTTT
TRBV28	-	TRBJ1-1	TRBD1	CASTPTGTANTEAFF	TGTGCCAGCACTCCAACCGGGACAGCGAACACTGAAGCTTTCTTT
TRBV5-8	-	TRBJ1-5	-	CASSLGQDQPQHF	TGTGCCAGCAGCTTGGGTCAGGATCAGCCCCAGCATTTT
TRBV4-1	-	TRBJ2-7	-	CASSPIFRDSSYEQYF	TGCGCCAGCAGCCCCATTTTCCGGGATTCCTCCTACGAGCAGTACTTC
TRBV5-1	-	TRBJ1-6	-	CASSFGDYNSPLHF	TGCGCCAGCAGCTTTGGGGACTATAATTCACCCCTCCACTTT
TRBV27	-	TRBJ2-1	-	CASSSPGGNEQFF	TGTGCCAGCAGTTCCCCAGGTGGCAATGAGCAGTTCTTC
TRBV30	-	TRBJ1-1	-	CAWSAGVNTEAFF	TGTGCCTGGAGTGCGGGGGTGAACACTGAAGCTTTCTTT
TRBV7-9	few	TRBJ1-2	-	CASSLFGGYGYTF	TGTGCCAGCAGCTTATTCGGAGGCTATGGCTACACCTTC
TRBV6-5	-	TRBJ2-5	-	CASSYGRETQYF	TGTGCCAGCAGTTACGGTCGGGAGACCCAGTACTTC
TRBV9	-	TRBJ1-2	-	CASSVAGGNGYGYTF	TGTGCCAGCAGCGTAGCTGGGGGAAATGGGTATGGCTACACCTTC
TRBV4-1	-	TRBJ2-2	TRBD2	CASRIAGGPTGELFF	TGCGCCAGCAGAATAGCGGGAGGGCCTACCGGGGAGCTGTTTTTT
TRBV4-1	-	TRBJ2-7	TRBD2	CASSQGTSPYEQYF	TGCGCCAGCAGCCAAGGGACTAGTCCCTACGAGCAGTACTTC
TRBV5-5	-	TRBJ1-6	TRBD1	CASSLPRTGTNSPLHF	TGTGCCAGCAGCTTGCCTCGGACAGGGACGAATTCACCCCTCCACTTT
TRBV15	-	TRBJ1-5	-	CATSRQGGSNQPQHF	TGTGCCACCAGCAGGCAGGGAGGTAGCAATCAGCCCCAGCATTTT
TRBV7-2	-	TRBJ1-1	-	CASSPHPGTYTEAFF	TGTGCCAGCAGCCCCCACCCCGGGACCTACACTGAAGCTTTCTTT
TRBV2	-	TRBJ1-1	TRBD1	CASSWAGGGMAEAFF	TGTGCCAGCAGTTGGGCAGGGGGCGGGATGGCTGAAGCTTTCTTT
TRBV28	-	TRBJ2-7	-	CASSLWQNEQYF	TGTGCCAGCAGTTTATGGCAAAACGAGCAGTACTTC
TRBV27	-	TRBJ2-1	TRBD2	CASSYRLAGLNEQFF	TGTGCCAGCAGTTATCGACTAGCGGGGTTAAATGAGCAGTTCTTC
TRBV5-8	-	TRBJ2-5	TRBD2	CASSWGLAGGPALTATQYF	TGTGCCAGCAGCTGGGGACTAGCGGGGGGCCCAGCCCTCACGGCGACCCAGTACTTC
TRBV13	-	TRBJ2-2	TRBD1	CASSRQGGTGELFF	TGTGCCAGCAGCCGACAGGGCGGAACCGGGGAGCTGTTTTTT
TRBV4-1	-	TRBJ1-1	-	CASSQAPPGEGRTEAFF	TGCGCCAGCAGCCAAGCCCCCCCAGGGGAAGGTCGGACTGAAGCTTTCTTT
TRBV10-2	-	TRBJ2-7	TRBD1	CASTTGEGNEQYF	TGCGCCAGCACGACAGGGGAAGGGAACGAGCAGTACTTC
TRBV4-3	-	TRBJ2-2	-	CASSQTYGGDTGELFF	TGCGCCAGCAGCCAGACTTACGGGGGTGATACCGGGGAGCTGTTTTTT
TRBV5-3	-	TRBJ1-5	-	CARSFQGGGQPQHF	TGTGCCAGAAGCTTTCAGGGTGGGGGTCAGCCCCAGCATTTT
TRBV7-9	-	TRBJ1-5	-	CASSFDAQPQHF	TGTGCCAGCAGCTTCGACGCTCAGCCCCAGCATTTT
TRBV6-7	-	TRBJ1-5	TRBD1	CAKQGNQPQHF	TGTGCGAAACAGGGGAATCAGCCCCAGCATTTT